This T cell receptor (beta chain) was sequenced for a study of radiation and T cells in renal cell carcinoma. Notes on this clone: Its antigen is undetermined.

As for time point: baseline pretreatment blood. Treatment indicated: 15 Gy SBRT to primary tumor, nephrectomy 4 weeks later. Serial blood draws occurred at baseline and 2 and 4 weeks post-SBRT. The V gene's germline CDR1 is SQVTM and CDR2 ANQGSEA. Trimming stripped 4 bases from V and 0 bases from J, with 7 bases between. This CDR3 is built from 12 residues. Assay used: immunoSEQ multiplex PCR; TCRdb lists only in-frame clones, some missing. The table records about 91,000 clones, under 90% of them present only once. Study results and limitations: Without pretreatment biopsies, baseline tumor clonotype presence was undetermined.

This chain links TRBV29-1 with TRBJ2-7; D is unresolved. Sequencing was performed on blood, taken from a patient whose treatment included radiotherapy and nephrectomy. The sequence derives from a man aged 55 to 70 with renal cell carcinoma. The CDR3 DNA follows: TGCAGCGTTGGTAACACCTCCTACGAGCAGTACTTC. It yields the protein CSVGNTSYEQYF.